This TCR beta chain was observed in a study of beta chain features in type 1 diabetes. Every bit of the isolated RNA underwent reverse transcription, so sequencing read expressed TCRB transcripts. The method was immunoSEQ multiplex PCR; TCRdb's version includes in-frame clones alone and lacks a portion of them. The sample carries nearly 350,000 clones, under 8.5% recorded once. The germline V gene encodes CDR1 SEHNR and CDR2 FQNEAQ (reference sequence). The length of the CDR3 is 12 residues. The V end lost 3 bases, the J end lost 7 bases, and 9 bases lay between the germline ends. The source is a woman aged 18-29 years in good health. Sequences were obtained from central memory CD4+ T cells from blood. The chain is built from TRBV7-9 and TRBJ1-1; unclear D gene. The CDR3 nucleotides read TGTGCCAGCAGCTTTTTGGGCGTTGAAGCTTTCTTT. Protein sequence: CASSFLGVEAFF.